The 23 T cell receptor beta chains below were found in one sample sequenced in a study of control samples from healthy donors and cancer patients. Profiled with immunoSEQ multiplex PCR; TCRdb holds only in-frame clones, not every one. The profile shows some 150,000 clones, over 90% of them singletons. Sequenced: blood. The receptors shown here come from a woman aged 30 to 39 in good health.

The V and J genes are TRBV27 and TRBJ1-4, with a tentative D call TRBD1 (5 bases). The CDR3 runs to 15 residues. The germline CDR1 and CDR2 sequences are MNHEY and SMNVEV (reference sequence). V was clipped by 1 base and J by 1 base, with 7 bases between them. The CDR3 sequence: CASSLWRGTNEKLFF. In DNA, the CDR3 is TGTGCCAGCAGTTTATGGAGGGGAACTAATGAAAAACTGTTTTTT.

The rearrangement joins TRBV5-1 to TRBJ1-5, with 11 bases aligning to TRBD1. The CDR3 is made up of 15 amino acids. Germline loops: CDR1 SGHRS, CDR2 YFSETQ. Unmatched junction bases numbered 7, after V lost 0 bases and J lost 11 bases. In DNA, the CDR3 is TGCGCCAGCAGCTTGGAGGGACAGGGGGTATCTTCCCAGCATTTT. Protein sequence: CASSLEGQGVSSQHF.

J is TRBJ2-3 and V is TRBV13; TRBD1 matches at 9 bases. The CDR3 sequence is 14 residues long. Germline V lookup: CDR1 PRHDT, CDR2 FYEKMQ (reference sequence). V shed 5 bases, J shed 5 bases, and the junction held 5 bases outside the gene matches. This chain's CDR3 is CASSGTGHQDTQYF. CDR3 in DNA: TGTGCCAGCAGCGGGACAGGGCACCAAGATACGCAGTATTTT. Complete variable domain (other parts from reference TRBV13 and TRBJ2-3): AAGVIQSPRHLIKEKRETATLKCYPIPRHDTVYWYQQGPGQDPQFLISFYEKMQSDKGSIPDRFSAQQFSDYHSELNMSSLELGDSALYFCASSGTGHQDTQYFGPGTRLTVL.

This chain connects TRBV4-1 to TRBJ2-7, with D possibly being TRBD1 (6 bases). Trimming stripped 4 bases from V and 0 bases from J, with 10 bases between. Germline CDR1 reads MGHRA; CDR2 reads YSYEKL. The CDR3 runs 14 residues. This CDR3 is CASSPGRGSYEQYF. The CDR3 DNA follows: TGCGCCAGCAGCCCTGGCAGGGGCTCCTACGAGCAGTACTTC.

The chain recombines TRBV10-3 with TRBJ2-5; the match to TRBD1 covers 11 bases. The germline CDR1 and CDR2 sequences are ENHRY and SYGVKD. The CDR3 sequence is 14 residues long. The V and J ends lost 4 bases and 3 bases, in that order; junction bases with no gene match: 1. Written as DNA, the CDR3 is TGTGCCATCAGTGGGGACAGGGGGAAAGAGACCCAGTACTTC. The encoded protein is CAISGDRGKETQYF.

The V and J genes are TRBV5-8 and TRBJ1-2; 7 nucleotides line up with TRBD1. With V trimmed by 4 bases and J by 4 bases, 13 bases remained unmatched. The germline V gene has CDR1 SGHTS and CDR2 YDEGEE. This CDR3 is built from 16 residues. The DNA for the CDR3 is TGTGCCAGCAGCCAGGGGCCCACAGGGGCCGGCTATGGCTACACCTTC. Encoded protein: CASSQGPTGAGYGYTF.

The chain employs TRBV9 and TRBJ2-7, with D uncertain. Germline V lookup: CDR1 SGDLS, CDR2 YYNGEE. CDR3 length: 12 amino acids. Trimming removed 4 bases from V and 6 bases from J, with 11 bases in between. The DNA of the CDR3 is TGTGCCAGCAGCTCGGTAAATGGCGAGCAGTACTTC. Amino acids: CASSSVNGEQYF.

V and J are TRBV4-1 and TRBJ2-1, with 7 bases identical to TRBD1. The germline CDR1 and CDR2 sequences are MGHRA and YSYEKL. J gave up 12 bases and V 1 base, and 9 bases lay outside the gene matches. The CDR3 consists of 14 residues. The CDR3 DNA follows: TGCGCCAGCAGCCAAGCCGGGACAGCCTTTGGGCAGTTCTTC. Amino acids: CASSQAGTAFGQFF.

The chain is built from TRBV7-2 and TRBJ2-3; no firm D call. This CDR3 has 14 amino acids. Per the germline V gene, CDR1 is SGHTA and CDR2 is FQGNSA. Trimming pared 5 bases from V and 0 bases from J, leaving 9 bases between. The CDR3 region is CASSGPLSTDTQYF. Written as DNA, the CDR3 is TGTGCCAGCAGCGGGCCGCTGAGCACAGATACGCAGTATTTT.

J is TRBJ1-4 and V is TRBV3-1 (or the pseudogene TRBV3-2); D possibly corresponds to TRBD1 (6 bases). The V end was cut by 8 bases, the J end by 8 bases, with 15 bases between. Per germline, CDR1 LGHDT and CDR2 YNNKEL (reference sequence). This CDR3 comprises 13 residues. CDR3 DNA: TGTGCCAGCGGGGGCAGGGGTGTCGAAAAACTGTTTTTT. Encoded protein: CASGGRGVEKLFF.

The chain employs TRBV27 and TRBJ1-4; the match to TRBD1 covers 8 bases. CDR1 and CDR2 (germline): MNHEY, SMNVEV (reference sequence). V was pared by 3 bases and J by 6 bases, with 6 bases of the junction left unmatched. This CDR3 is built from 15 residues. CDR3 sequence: CASSFRQGQDEKLFF. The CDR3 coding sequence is TGTGCCAGCAGTTTCCGACAGGGGCAGGATGAAAAACTGTTTTTT.

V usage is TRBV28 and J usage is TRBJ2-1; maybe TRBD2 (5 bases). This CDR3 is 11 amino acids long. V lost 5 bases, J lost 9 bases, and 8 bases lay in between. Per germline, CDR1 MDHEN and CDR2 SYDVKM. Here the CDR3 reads CASSTRFEQFF. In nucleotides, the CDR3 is TGTGCCAGCAGTACTAGGTTTGAGCAGTTCTTC.

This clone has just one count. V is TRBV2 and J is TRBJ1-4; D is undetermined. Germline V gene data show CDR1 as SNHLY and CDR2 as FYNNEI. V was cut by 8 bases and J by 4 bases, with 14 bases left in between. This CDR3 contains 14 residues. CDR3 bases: TGTGCCAGCGCTCCGGCCAGTTATAATGAAAAACTGTTTTTT. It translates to CASAPASYNEKLFF.

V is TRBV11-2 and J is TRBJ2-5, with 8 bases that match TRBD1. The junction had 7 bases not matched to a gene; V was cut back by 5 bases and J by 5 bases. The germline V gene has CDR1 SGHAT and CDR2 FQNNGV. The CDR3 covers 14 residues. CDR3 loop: CASSQGTGSETQYF. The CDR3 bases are TGTGCCAGCAGCCAGGGGACAGGCTCGGAGACCCAGTACTTC.

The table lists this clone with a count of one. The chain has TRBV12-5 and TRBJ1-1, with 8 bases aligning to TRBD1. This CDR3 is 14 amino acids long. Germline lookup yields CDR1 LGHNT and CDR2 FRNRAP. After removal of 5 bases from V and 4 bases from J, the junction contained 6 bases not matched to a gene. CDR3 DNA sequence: TGTGCTAGTGGTCCAGGGGGCGAGAGCACTGAAGCTTTCTTT. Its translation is CASGPGGESTEAFF. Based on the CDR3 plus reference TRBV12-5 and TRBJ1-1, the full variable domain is DARVTQTPRHKVTEMGQEVTMRCQPILGHNTVFWYRQTMMQGLELLAYFRNRAPLDDSGMPKDRFSAEMPDATLATLKIQPSEPRDSAVYFCASGPGGESTEAFFGQGTRLTVV.

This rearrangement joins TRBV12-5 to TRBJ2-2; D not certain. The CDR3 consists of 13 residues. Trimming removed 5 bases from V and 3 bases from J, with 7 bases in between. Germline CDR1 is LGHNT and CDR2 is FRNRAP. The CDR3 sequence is CASGHWDTGELFF. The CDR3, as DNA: TGTGCTAGTGGTCATTGGGACACCGGGGAGCTGTTTTTT.

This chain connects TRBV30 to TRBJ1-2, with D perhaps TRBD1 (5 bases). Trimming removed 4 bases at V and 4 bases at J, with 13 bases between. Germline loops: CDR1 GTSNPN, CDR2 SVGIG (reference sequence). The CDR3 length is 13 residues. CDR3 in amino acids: CAWTKGESYGYTF. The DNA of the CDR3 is TGTGCCTGGACCAAAGGGGAAAGCTATGGCTACACCTTC.

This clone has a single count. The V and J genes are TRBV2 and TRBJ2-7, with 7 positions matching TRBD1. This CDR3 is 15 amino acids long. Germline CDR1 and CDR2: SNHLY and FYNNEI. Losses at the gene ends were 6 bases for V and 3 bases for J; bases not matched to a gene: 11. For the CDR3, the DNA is TGTGCCAGCAGAGCTGACAGGGCCCCTATCTACGAGCAGTACTTC. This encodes CASRADRAPIYEQYF.

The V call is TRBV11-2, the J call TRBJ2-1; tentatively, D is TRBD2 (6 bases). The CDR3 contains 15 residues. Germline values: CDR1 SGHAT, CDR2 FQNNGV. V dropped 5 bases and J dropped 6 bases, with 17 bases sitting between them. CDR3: CASSLRGQGLNEQFF. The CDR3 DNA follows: TGTGCCAGCAGCCTCCGTGGGCAGGGACTCAATGAGCAGTTCTTC.

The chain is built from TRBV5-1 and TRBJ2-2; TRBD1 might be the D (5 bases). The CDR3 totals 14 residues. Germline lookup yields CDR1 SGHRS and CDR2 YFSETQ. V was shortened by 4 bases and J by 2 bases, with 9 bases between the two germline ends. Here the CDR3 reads CASSDRTNTGELFF. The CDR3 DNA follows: TGCGCCAGCAGCGACAGAACTAACACCGGGGAGCTGTTTTTT.

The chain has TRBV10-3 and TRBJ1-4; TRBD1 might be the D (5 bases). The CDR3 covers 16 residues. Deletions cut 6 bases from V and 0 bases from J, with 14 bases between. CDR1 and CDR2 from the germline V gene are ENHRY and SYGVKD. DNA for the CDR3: TGTGCCATCAGCGAGGACGGACATTCAACTAATGAAAAACTGTTTTTT. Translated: CAISEDGHSTNEKLFF.

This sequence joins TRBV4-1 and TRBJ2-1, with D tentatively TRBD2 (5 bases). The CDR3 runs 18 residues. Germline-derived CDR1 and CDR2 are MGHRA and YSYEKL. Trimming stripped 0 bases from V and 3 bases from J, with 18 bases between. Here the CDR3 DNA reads TGCGCCAGCAGCCAAGAGGGTCGCGGGCGGAGCAACTACAATGAGCAGTTCTTC. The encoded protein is CASSQEGRGRSNYNEQFF.

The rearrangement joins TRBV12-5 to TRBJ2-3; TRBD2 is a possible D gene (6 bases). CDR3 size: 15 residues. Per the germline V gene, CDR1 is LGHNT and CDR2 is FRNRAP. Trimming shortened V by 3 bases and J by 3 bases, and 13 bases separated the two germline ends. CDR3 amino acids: CASGLGPGGTDTQYF. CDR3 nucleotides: TGTGCTAGTGGTTTAGGGCCCGGGGGAACAGATACGCAGTATTTT.